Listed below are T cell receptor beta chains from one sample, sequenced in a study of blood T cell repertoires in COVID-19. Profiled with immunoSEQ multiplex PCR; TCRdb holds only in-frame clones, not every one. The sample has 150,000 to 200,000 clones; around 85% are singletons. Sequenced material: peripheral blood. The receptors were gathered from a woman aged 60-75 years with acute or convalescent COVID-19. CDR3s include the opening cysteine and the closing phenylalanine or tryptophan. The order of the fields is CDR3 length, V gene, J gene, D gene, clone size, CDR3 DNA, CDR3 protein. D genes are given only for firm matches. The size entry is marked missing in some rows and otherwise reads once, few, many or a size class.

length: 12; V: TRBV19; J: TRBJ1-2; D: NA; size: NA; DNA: TGTGCCAGTAGTATATCGGGGTTTGGCTACACCTTC; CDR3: CASSISGFGYTF
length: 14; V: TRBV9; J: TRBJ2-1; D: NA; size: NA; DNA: TGTGCCAGCAGTGCAACAAGCTCCTACAATGAGCAGTTCTTC; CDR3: CASSATSSYNEQFF
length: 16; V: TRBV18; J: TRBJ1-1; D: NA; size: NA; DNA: TGTGCCAGCTCACCATCGGGGGGGGCCCTGAACACTGAAGCTTTCTTT; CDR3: CASSPSGGALNTEAFF
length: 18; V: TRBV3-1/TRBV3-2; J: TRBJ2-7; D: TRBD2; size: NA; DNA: TGTGCCAGCAGCCAAGATACGGCGATCCCCGCGGGGGCCTACGAGCAGTACTTC; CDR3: CASSQDTAIPAGAYEQYF
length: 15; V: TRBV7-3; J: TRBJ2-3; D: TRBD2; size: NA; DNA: TGTGCCAGCAGCTTGTCAGCGGGGTCAACAGATACGCAGTATTTT; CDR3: CASSLSAGSTDTQYF
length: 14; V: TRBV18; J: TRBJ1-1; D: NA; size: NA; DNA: TGTGCCAGCTCACCGTCCAGGGAGAACACTGAAGCTTTCTTT; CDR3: CASSPSRENTEAFF
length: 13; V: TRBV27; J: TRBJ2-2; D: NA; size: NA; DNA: TGTGCCAGCAGTTCCACGAACACCGGGGAGCTGTTTTTT; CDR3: CASSSTNTGELFF
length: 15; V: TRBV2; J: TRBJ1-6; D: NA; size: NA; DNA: TGTGCCAGCAGATGGGACAACAGGGACAAATCACCCCTCCACTTT; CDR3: CASRWDNRDKSPLHF
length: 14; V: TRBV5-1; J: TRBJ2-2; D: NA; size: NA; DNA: TGCGCCAGCAGAACAGCGACGGGGACCGGGGAGCTGTTTTTT; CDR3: CASRTATGTGELFF
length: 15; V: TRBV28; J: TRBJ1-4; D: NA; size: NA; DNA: TGTGCCAGCAGCGCTGGGGCAGGCGGTAATGAAAAACTGTTTTTT; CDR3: CASSAGAGGNEKLFF
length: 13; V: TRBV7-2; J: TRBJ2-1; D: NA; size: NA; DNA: TGTGCCAGCAGCTCGGGACTGCACAATGAGCAGTTCTTC; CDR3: CASSSGLHNEQFF
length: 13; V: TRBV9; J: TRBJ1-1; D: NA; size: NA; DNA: TGTGCCAGCAGCGTAGACAGTAACACTGAAGCTTTCTTT; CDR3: CASSVDSNTEAFF
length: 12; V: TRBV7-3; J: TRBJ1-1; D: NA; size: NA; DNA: TGTGCCAGCAGGGGGGCGAACACTGAAGCTTTCTTT; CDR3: CASRGANTEAFF
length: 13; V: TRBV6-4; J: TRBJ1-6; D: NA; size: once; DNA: TGTGCCAGCAGTGTAAGCTCTAATACACCCCTCCACTTT; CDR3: CASSVSSNTPLHF
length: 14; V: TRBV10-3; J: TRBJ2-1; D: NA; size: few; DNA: TGTGCCATCGGGAGAGACGGCGGCGTAGTTGAGCAGTTCTTC; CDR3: CAIGRDGGVVEQFF
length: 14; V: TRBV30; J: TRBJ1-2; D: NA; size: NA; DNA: TGTGCCTGGAGATATGGGGGCCCGGACTATGGCTACACCTTC; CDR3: CAWRYGGPDYGYTF
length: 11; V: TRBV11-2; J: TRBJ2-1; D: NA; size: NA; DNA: TGTGCCAGCAGCTTAGGGGCTGAGCAGTTCTTC; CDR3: CASSLGAEQFF
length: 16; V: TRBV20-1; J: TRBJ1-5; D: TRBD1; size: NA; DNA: TGCAGTGCTAGTGCCGACAGGGGTTGGAGCAATCAGCCCCAGCATTTT; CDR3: CSASADRGWSNQPQHF